This TCR beta chain was observed in a study of CD8 T cells in ankylosing spondylitis. Findings of the study overall: Earlier reports found some motif variants in synovial fluid and blood in reactive arthritis. Researchers report that disease-linked clones proved CD8+ and relatively rare in peripheral blood. Several highly homologous variants made up a TCR beta motif, and this motif appeared characteristic of ankylosing spondylitis blood. Clones tied to disease were said to be significantly enriched in matched ankylosing spondylitis synovial fluid.

Molecular-barcoded quantitative 5'-RACE produced these TCR beta libraries. Each CDR3 protein is one row after TCRdb ran MiXCR on the 5' RACE reads. The table lists about 390,000 distinct CDR3 sequences, under 25% of them singletons. Comments on this clonotype: Its antigen is unknown.

Germline CDR1 ENHRY, CDR2 SYGVKD. The CDR3 covers 13 residues. V shed 6 bases, J shed 3 bases, and the junction held 3 bases outside the gene matches. The chain has TRBV10-3 and TRBJ1-1, with 8 bases fitting TRBD1. The sequencing input was blood, either unsorted or a sorted T cell fraction (not recorded which). The clonotype comes from a male donor with ankylosing spondylitis. In nucleotides, the CDR3 is TGTGCCATCAGGGACAGGGAGGACACTGAAGCTTTCTTT. The encoded protein is CAIRDREDTEAFF.